These 10 T cell receptor beta chains were sequenced from one sample in a study of vaccination effects on CD4 cells after COVID-19 (dated by TCRdb to about 2022). No antigen has been assigned to these receptors. After more than 9 days of culture, CD4+ T cells were isolated with the EasySep CD4+ T cell isolation kit. Each participant received two doses of an mRNA SARS-CoV-2 vaccine, either BNT162b2 or mRNA-1273. Library generation was performed with the immunoSEQ multiplex PCR assay. TCRdb retrieved this table from immuneACCESS and kept in-frame rearrangements only. Not all clones are present; in checked studies, unresolved V genes account for under half, and no reason is known for the remainder. A total of about 66,000 clones appear in this sample, roughly 81% of them only once. The ten top clones hold 2% to 2.5% of the sample. Sequencing was performed on CD4+ T cells from PBMCs cultured without peptide, taken after COVID-19 vaccination. All receptors come from a human donor who received a COVID-19 vaccine.

The CDR3 region is CASSSIGMGTEAFF. Written as DNA, the CDR3 is TGTGCCAGCTCAAGTATAGGGATGGGGACTGAAGCTTTCTTT. The genes are TRBV18 and TRBJ1-1, with D hard to call. CDR3 length: 14 amino acids. V was pared by 5 bases and J by 5 bases, with 15 bases between. CDR1 KGHSH and CDR2 LQKENI come from the germline V gene.

CDR3 region: CASSRDRPPNEKLFF. CDR3 sequence (DNA): TGTGCCAGCAGCCGAGACAGGCCGCCAAATGAAAAACTGTTTTTT. This chain uses TRBV3-1 (or the pseudogene TRBV3-2) with TRBJ1-4; a weak D match, TRBD1 (6 bases). Trimming left V 4 bases short and J 5 bases short, with 14 bases between. The CDR3 is made up of 15 amino acids. Germline CDR1 and CDR2: LGHDT and YNNKEL (reference sequence).

This chain connects TRBV11-2 to TRBJ1-2, with unresolved D. The V gene lost 2 bases and the J gene lost 8 bases, with 12 bases spanning the gap. The CDR3 is made up of 13 amino acids. Germline V gene data show CDR1 as SGHAT and CDR2 as FQNNGV. The CDR3 reads CASSLNGEVGYTF. In DNA form, the CDR3 reads TGTGCCAGCAGCTTAAACGGGGAGGTCGGCTACACCTTC.

J is TRBJ1-2 and V is TRBV6-5; D is possibly TRBD1 (5 bases). CDR1 and CDR2 (germline): MNHEY, SVGAGI. Trimming took off 6 bases at V and 5 bases at J, with 13 bases between the two ends. The CDR3 is 13 amino acids. The CDR3 is CASSYVAGYGYTF. In nucleotides, the CDR3 is TGTGCCAGCAGCTACGTGGCAGGGTATGGCTACACCTTC.

The chain recombines TRBV12-5 with TRBJ1-1; TRBD1 might be the D (6 bases). V was shortened by 6 bases and J by 7 bases, with 12 bases between the two germline ends. The germline CDR1 and CDR2 sequences are LGHNT and FRNRAP. CDR3 length equals 12 residues. The CDR3 loop is CASGNREDEAFF. DNA of the CDR3: TGTGCTAGTGGGAACAGGGAAGATGAAGCTTTCTTT.

The V gene is TRBV9, the J gene TRBJ1-1, with 10 bases fitting TRBD1. The CDR3 sequence is 13 residues long. The germline V gene encodes CDR1 SGDLS and CDR2 YYNGEE. V lost 4 bases and J lost 7; bases outside the gene matches: 4. CDR3 residues: CASSFGQGGEAFF. The CDR3 DNA reads TGTGCCAGCAGCTTCGGACAGGGGGGTGAAGCTTTCTTT. Supplemented by reference TRBV9 and TRBJ1-1, the full variable domain reads DSGVTQTPKHLITATGQRVTLRCSPRSGDLSVYWYQQSLDQGLQFLIQYYNGEERAKGNILERFSAQQFPDLHSELNLSSLELGDSALYFCASSFGQGGEAFFGQGTRLTVV.

This sequence joins TRBV5-4 and TRBJ2-5; the match to TRBD1 covers 8 bases. Germline V gene data show CDR1 as SGHNT and CDR2 as YYREEE (reference sequence). The V gene end was trimmed by 4 bases and the J gene end by 5 bases; junction bases not matched to a gene: 10. The CDR3 length is 15 residues. Here the CDR3 reads CASSIKDRGPETQYF. The CDR3, as DNA: TGTGCCAGCAGCATTAAAGACAGGGGACCGGAGACCCAGTACTTC.

The CDR3 protein is CASSPRLQETQYF. The CDR3 DNA sequence: TGTGCCAGCTCACCCAGACTGCAAGAGACCCAGTACTTC. V and J are TRBV18 and TRBJ2-5; D is uncertain. The V gene lost 3 bases and the J gene lost 2 bases, with 7 bases spanning the gap. Looked up from germline, CDR1 is KGHSH and CDR2 is LQKENI. The CDR3 is 13 residues long.

The gene calls are TRBV6-2 or TRBV6-3 and TRBJ2-7; either TRBD1 or TRBD2 may supply D (6 bases each). The germline V gene encodes CDR1 MNHEY and CDR2 SVGEGT. The CDR3 is made up of 15 amino acids. V lost 6 bases and J lost 1, with 16 bases in between. The CDR3 spells CASSRGGTKSYEQYV. The CDR3, as DNA: TGTGCCAGCAGCCGAGGGGGGACAAAGTCCTACGAGCAGTACGTC.

This clone appeared a few times. The chain carries TRBV6-5 and TRBJ1-1, with D unresolved. CDR3 size: 13 residues. Germline CDR1 and CDR2: MNHEY and SVGAGI. V lost 9 bases to trimming and J lost 0 bases, with 11 bases between them. DNA of the CDR3: TGTGCCAGTCGGAGATCCATGAACACTGAAGCTTTCTTT. Residues: CASRRSMNTEAFF.